Below, 8 T cell receptor beta chains from the same sample are listed, as sequenced in a study of blood T cells in healthy people across ages. Together with a sample-barcoded 5' primer, a J-beta primer mix was included in a second PCR lasting roughly 6 to 12 cycles. TCRdb re-analysed the 5' RACE reads in MiXCR, keeping a single row per CDR3 protein. This sample carries about 1.5 million distinct CDR3 sequences, about 42% of them seen once, and the ten largest clones take just over 4%. The sequencing sample was made of blood. Receptors were obtained from a woman under 30 in good health.

Worth noting for this clonotype: A junction boundary mismatches the germline segment, possibly from a read error. This sequence joins TRBV25-1 and TRBJ1-2; no clear D. There are 11 residues in the CDR3. Germline values: CDR1 MGHDK, CDR2 SYGVNS. CDR3 sequence (DNA): TGTGCCAGCAGCGAGAGCTATGGCTACGCCTTC. This sequence encodes CASSESYGYAF.

This rearrangement joins TRBV4-1 to TRBJ2-7, with D unclear. The CDR3 has 14 residues. With 5 bases removed from V and 7 bases from J, the gap between germline ends came to 18 bases. The germline gives CDR1 MGHRA, CDR2 YSYEKL. The CDR3 DNA reads as TGCGCCAGCAGCAGTGGCGGAAGATCGGGTGAGCAGTACTTC. Translated, it gives CASSSGGRSGEQYF.

This chain connects TRBV20-1 to TRBJ1-1; 9 bases map to TRBD1. V gave up 4 bases and J gave up 3 bases; unmatched junction bases: 3. Germline values: CDR1 DFQATT, CDR2 SNEGSKA (reference sequence). The CDR3 is made up of 13 amino acids. CDR3: CSAKQGADTEAFF. The CDR3 bases are TGCAGTGCTAAACAGGGGGCGGACACTGAAGCTTTCTTT.

V is TRBV12-3 or TRBV12-4 and J is TRBJ2-3; D could derive from TRBD1 or TRBD2 (7 bases each). The CDR3 has 15 residues. The V end lost 4 bases, the J end lost 5 bases, and 16 bases lay between the germline ends. Written as DNA, the CDR3 is TGTGCCAGCAGTTGGACAGGCGGGAGTAGAGATACGCAGTATTTT. This translates into CASSWTGGSRDTQYF.

This clonotype appeared a single time. DNA of the CDR3: TGTGCCAGCAGCGTAGGTGACAGGGAGTTATCCTATGGCTACACCTTC. This encodes CASSVGDRELSYGYTF. The rearrangement uses TRBV9 and TRBJ1-2; 7 bases line up with TRBD1. The CDR3 consists of 16 residues. Per the germline V gene, CDR1 is SGDLS and CDR2 is YYNGEE. Germline trimming cut 0 bases from V and 4 bases from J; bases unmatched to any gene: 9.

The chain employs TRBV7-9 and TRBJ2-1; D call uncertain. The CDR3 has 15 amino acids. Germline CDR1 and CDR2: SEHNR and FQNEAQ (reference sequence). The V and J ends lost 7 bases and 1 base respectively, with 14 bases between them. In DNA, the CDR3 is TGTGCCAGCACCCCCTTGGGTTGGTCCTACAATGAGCAGTTCTTC. It encodes CASTPLGWSYNEQFF.

The chain joins TRBV30 to TRBJ1-2; D is perhaps TRBD1 (6 bases). The V end lost 1 base, the J end lost 6 bases, and 18 bases lay between the germline ends. The CDR3 has 15 amino acids. Looked up from germline, CDR1 is GTSNPN and CDR2 is SVGIG (reference sequence). The CDR3 is CAWSAPLWRGHGYTF. The CDR3 nucleotides read TGTGCCTGGAGTGCCCCCCTATGGCGGGGGCATGGCTACACCTTC.

This clonotype showed up many times. The genes are TRBV20-1 and TRBJ2-1; 7 bases match TRBD2. Germline assignment: CDR1 DFQATT and CDR2 SNEGSKA (reference sequence). V dropped 2 bases and J dropped 4; count of bases not matched to a gene: 8. The CDR3 has 15 residues. As DNA, the CDR3 is TGCAGTGCTAGATTCCCGGGACTAAGATACAATGAGCAGTTCTTC. Translating it yields CSARFPGLRYNEQFF.